These 5 T cell receptor beta chains originate from one sample sequenced in a study of naive and memory T cell subsets. These receptors are not linked to any known antigen. Both TRBC1 and TRBC2 were covered by a beta constant-region primer of two equimolar oligonucleotides. The ligated cDNA underwent four PCR rounds using SP2 and nested alpha and beta constant-region primers. MiXCR, applied by TCRdb to the UMI-ligation and nested PCR reads, yields one record per CDR3 protein. This table holds roughly 100,000 distinct CDR3 sequences, about 14% found once. The study's findings and limits: A few larger clonotypes appeared in naive repertoires, especially CD8, possibly memory cells re-expressing CD45RA.

Sequencing was performed on naive CD8+ T cells from blood. Receptor source: a human donor in good health.

The chain has TRBV29-1 and TRBJ1-2, with unresolved D. V was trimmed by 4 bases and J by 5 bases, leaving 11 bases between them. This CDR3 region has 12 residues. The V gene's germline CDR1 is SQVTM and CDR2 ANQGSEA. CDR3 sequence (DNA): TGCAGCGTTGCTAGCCCGCCTTATGGCTACACCTTC. Its translation: CSVASPPYGYTF.

This rearrangement joins TRBV24-1 to TRBJ2-1; D might be TRBD2 (7 bases). The V and J ends lost 5 bases and 7 bases respectively, with 20 bases between them. The CDR3 covers 16 residues. Looked up from germline, CDR1 is KGHDR and CDR2 is SFDVKD. DNA of the CDR3: TGTGCCACCAGTGCCCATAGGGGGAGGGGTACAAATGAGCAGTTCTTC. Translated: CATSAHRGRGTNEQFF.

This clonotype was counted many times. V usage is TRBV29-1 and J usage is TRBJ1-3; the D is unclear. Germline lookup yields CDR1 SQVTM and CDR2 ANQGSEA. This CDR3 is built from 12 residues. Trimming took off 7 bases at V and 0 bases at J, with 7 bases between the two ends. CDR3 coding DNA: TGCAGCGCCTGGGGCTCTGGAAACACCATATATTTT. Translated, it gives CSAWGSGNTIYF.

This chain connects TRBV5-5 to TRBJ1-1, with D tentatively TRBD1 (6 bases). The length of the CDR3 is 15 residues. Germline V gene lookup returns CDR1 SGHKS and CDR2 YYEKEE (reference sequence). Trimming pared 0 bases from V and 7 bases from J, leaving 16 bases between. CDR3 bases: TGTGCCAGCAGCTTGGTCGGCGCGGGGGCTGGTGAAGCTTTCTTT. Residues: CASSLVGAGAGEAFF.

The chain couples TRBV29-1 to TRBJ2-7; D may be TRBD2 (5 bases). Germline V gene lookup returns CDR1 SQVTM and CDR2 ANQGSEA. This CDR3 region has 14 residues. V lost 4 bases and J 1 base, leaving 14 bases between the germline ends. CDR3 nucleotides: TGCAGCGTTGTCCTGGGGAGTCTTTCCTACGAGCAGTACTTC. It translates to CSVVLGSLSYEQYF.